The 32 T cell receptor beta chains in this list originate from one sample, sequenced in a study of PD-1 blockade in classical Hodgkin lymphoma (dated by TCRdb to between 2020 and 2021). The time point label of this sample denotes: cycle 2 day 1 (C2D1) of nivolumab. Relapse after autologous stem cell transplantation had occurred in all trial patients, and cohorts A, B and C were distinguished by prior brentuximab vedotin exposure. Libraries were built with the immunoSEQ multiplex PCR assay. TCRdb holds this immuneACCESS table with in-frame rearrangements only. Some clones are missing; in checked studies, unresolved V genes explain under half, and the rest has no known cause. The sample table lists around 99,000 clones, roughly 79% of them with a count of one. Under 20% of the sample belongs to the ten largest clones. Sequencing used peripheral blood mononuclear cells (PBMCs), obtained before the second cycle of nivolumab. All receptors come from a human donor with classical Hodgkin lymphoma.

V gene TRBV15 combines with J gene TRBJ2-3; unclear D gene. V was trimmed by 0 bases and J by 2 bases, leaving 3 bases between them. Germline CDR1 and CDR2: LNHNV and YYDKDF (reference sequence). CDR3 size: 13 residues. CDR3 sequence reads: CATSRDHTDTQYF. The CDR3 DNA is TGTGCCACCAGCAGAGATCACACAGATACGCAGTATTTT.

V gene TRBV11-3 combines with J gene TRBJ2-7; TRBD2 might be the D (6 bases). V gave up 9 bases and J gave up 2 bases, with 23 bases separating them. The CDR3 has 16 amino acids. Germline assignment: CDR1 SGHNT and CDR2 YENEEA. The CDR3 DNA reads as TGTGCCAGTGTCCCAAATAGGCTAGCGAGAACCTACGAGCAGTACTTC. Translation gives CASVPNRLARTYEQYF.

The V call is TRBV2, the J call TRBJ2-1, with D uncertain. CDR1 is SNHLY and CDR2 is FYNNEI in the germline V gene. The germline V and J ends were trimmed by 1 base and 3 bases, with 10 bases remaining between them. This CDR3 spans 15 amino acids. The CDR3 region has the DNA TGTGCCAGCAGTGAAGAGGACGCTAGCTACAATGAGCAGTTCTTC. This sequence encodes CASSEEDASYNEQFF.

The gene calls are TRBV28 and TRBJ2-3, with 12 bases identical to TRBD2. Germline values: CDR1 MDHEN, CDR2 SYDVKM. Trimming cost V 4 bases and J 1 base; bases outside gene matches: 9. This CDR3 comprises 18 residues. CDR3 nucleotide sequence: TGTGCCAGCAGTTCGGGGGCTAGCGGGAGGGCGGGCACAGATACGCAGTATTTT. Protein: CASSSGASGRAGTDTQYF. The full variable domain, rest sourced from reference TRBV28 and TRBJ2-3, is DVKVTQSSRYLVKRTGEKVFLECVQDMDHENMFWYRQDPGLGLRLIYFSYDVKMKEKGDIPEGYSVSREKKERFSLILESASTNQTSMYLCASSSGASGRAGTDTQYFGPGTRLTVL.

This clone was seen just once. The V and J genes are TRBV2 and TRBJ1-5; 7 bases map to TRBD1. V shed 7 bases and J 2 bases; nucleotides not matched to a gene: 2. CDR3 length: 13 residues. The germline gives CDR1 SNHLY, CDR2 FYNNEI. The chain's CDR3 is CASNGQGNQPQHF. In nucleotides, the CDR3 is TGTGCCAGCAATGGACAGGGCAATCAGCCCCAGCATTTT.

The chain carries TRBV19 and TRBJ2-7; 9 bases align to TRBD2. The CDR3 length is 14 residues. In germline, CDR1 is LNHDA, CDR2 SQIVND (reference sequence). With 9 bases clipped from V and 1 base from J, the junction kept 7 bases outside the gene matches. The CDR3 spells CASTTSGPSYEQYF. The CDR3 DNA follows: TGTGCCAGCACCACTAGCGGGCCGTCCTACGAGCAGTACTTC. Full variable domain (missing parts from reference TRBV19 and TRBJ2-7): DGGITQSPKYLFRKEGQNVTLSCEQNLNHDAMYWYRQDPGQGLRLIYYSQIVNDFQKGDIAEGYSVSREKKESFPLTVTSAQKNPTAFYLCASTTSGPSYEQYFGPGTRLTVT.

This clone was seen only once. The chain has TRBV4-2 and TRBJ2-6; 7 nucleotides align to TRBD1. Looked up from germline, CDR1 is LGHNA and CDR2 is YNFKEQ. Trimming cost V 3 bases and J 0 bases; bases outside gene matches: 8. This CDR3 spans 18 amino acids. In nucleotides, the CDR3 is TGTGCCAGCAGCCACCCCGGGACAGCGCTCTCTGGGGCCAACGTCCTGACTTTC. Residues: CASSHPGTALSGANVLTF.

The rearrangement uses TRBV29-1 and TRBJ1-1; D remains unclear. The CDR3 sequence is 13 residues long. V lost 1 base, J lost 0 bases, and 6 bases lay in between. The germline V gene encodes CDR1 SQVTM and CDR2 ANQGSEA. The CDR3 sequence: CSVEAGMNTEAFF. The CDR3 coding sequence is TGCAGCGTTGAAGCCGGCATGAACACTGAAGCTTTCTTT.

CDR3 nucleotide sequence: TGTGCCAGCAGTTGGCCGGGCCCAACGAACACCGGGGAGCTGTTTTTT. This sequence encodes CASSWPGPTNTGELFF. J is TRBJ2-2 and V is TRBV28; D unclear. This CDR3 spans 16 amino acids. The V gene's germline CDR1 is MDHEN and CDR2 SYDVKM. Trimming removed 4 bases from V and 0 bases from J, with 12 bases in between.

The CDR3 loop reads CASSLEGRGNTIYF. Written as DNA, the CDR3 is TGCGCCAGCAGCTTGGAAGGGCGGGGAAACACCATATATTTT. The chain couples TRBV5-1 to TRBJ1-3, with D hard to call. V dropped 0 bases and J dropped 4 bases, with 8 bases sitting between them. CDR3 length: 14 residues. The germline V gene has CDR1 SGHRS and CDR2 YFSETQ. Full variable domain (remainder filled in from reference TRBV5-1 and TRBJ1-3): KAGVTQTPRYLIKTRGQQVTLSCSPISGHRSVSWYQQTPGQGLQFLFEYFSETQRNKGNFPGRFSGRQFSNSRSEMNVSTLELGDSALYLCASSLEGRGNTIYFGEGSWLTVV.

This clone appeared a single time. The chain employs TRBV5-8 and TRBJ1-3, with D perhaps TRBD1 (5 bases). Germline V gene lookup returns CDR1 SGHTS and CDR2 YDEGEE. CDR3 length equals 16 residues. Between the trimmed V and J ends, which lost 0 bases and 2 bases, there was a span of 12 bases. The CDR3 here is CASSLVGTDPGNTIYF. DNA of the CDR3: TGTGCCAGCAGCTTGGTGGGGACGGACCCTGGAAACACCATATATTTT.

The genes are TRBV9 and TRBJ2-7; D tentatively reads TRBD1 or TRBD2 (5 bases each). The germline CDR1 and CDR2 sequences are SGDLS and YYNGEE. The CDR3 loop spans 16 amino acids. V was clipped by 0 bases and J by 3 bases, with 16 bases between them. CDR3 protein: CASSVGSGASIYEQYF. For the CDR3, the DNA is TGTGCCAGCAGCGTAGGTAGTGGGGCTAGCATCTACGAGCAGTACTTC.

The genes are TRBV7-2 and TRBJ2-1; possible D gene TRBD2, 6 bases. This CDR3 has 16 residues. Germline CDR1 reads SGHTA; CDR2 reads FQGNSA. Trimming removed 1 base at V and 2 bases at J, with 12 bases between. The CDR3 sequence: CASSLDGRGTYNEQFF. The DNA for the CDR3 is TGTGCCAGCAGCTTAGACGGGCGGGGAACCTACAATGAGCAGTTCTTC. The whole variable domain, filled in from reference TRBV7-2 and TRBJ2-1, reads GAGVSQSPSNKVTEKGKDVELRCDPISGHTALYWYRQSLGQGLEFLIYFQGNSAPDKSGLPSDRFSAERTGGSVSTLTIQRTQQEDSAVYLCASSLDGRGTYNEQFFGPGTRLTVL.

The chain couples TRBV19 to TRBJ2-1; 9 positions agree with TRBD2. Per germline, CDR1 LNHDA and CDR2 SQIVND (reference sequence). Losses at the gene ends were 6 bases for V and 2 bases for J; bases not matched to a gene: 14. The CDR3 loop spans 18 amino acids. In nucleotides, the CDR3 is TGTGCCAGTAGCCATCTAAAATTACTAGCGGGTGCCTACAATGAGCAGTTCTTC. Residues: CASSHLKLLAGAYNEQFF. Together with reference TRBV19 and TRBJ2-1, the CDR3 gives the full variable domain: DGGITQSPKYLFRKEGQNVTLSCEQNLNHDAMYWYRQDPGQGLRLIYYSQIVNDFQKGDIAEGYSVSREKKESFPLTVTSAQKNPTAFYLCASSHLKLLAGAYNEQFFGPGTRLTVL.

This chain links TRBV29-1 with TRBJ1-2, with D possibly matching TRBD1 (5 bases). Germline CDR1 is SQVTM and CDR2 is ANQGSEA. The CDR3 is made up of 14 amino acids. Trimming left V 2 bases short and J 0 bases short, with 10 bases between. The CDR3 loop is CSVESTATNYGYTF. In DNA, the CDR3 is TGCAGCGTTGAATCGACAGCTACTAACTATGGCTACACCTTC.

The rearrangement joins TRBV6-5 to TRBJ2-2; weak D call: TRBD1 (5 bases). Per germline, CDR1 MNHEY and CDR2 SVGAGI. The CDR3 totals 14 residues. V was pared by 5 bases and J by 4 bases, with 11 bases between. The CDR3 protein is CASSQGAATGELFF. CDR3 in DNA: TGTGCCAGCAGTCAAGGGGCCGCCACCGGGGAGCTGTTTTTT.

This chain links TRBV20-1 with TRBJ1-1; D gene ambiguous. CDR3 length: 11 residues. The V gene lost 5 bases and the J gene lost 6 bases, with 10 bases spanning the gap. Germline lookup yields CDR1 DFQATT and CDR2 SNEGSKA (reference sequence). CDR3 region: CSALQWAEAFF. In nucleotides, the CDR3 is TGCAGTGCTCTGCAGTGGGCTGAAGCTTTCTTT.

V gene TRBV9 combines with J gene TRBJ2-1; D gene unclear. Trimming cost V 0 bases and J 0 bases, with 4 bases left between them. The CDR3 spans 14 residues. The V gene's germline CDR1 is SGDLS and CDR2 YYNGEE. CDR3 amino acids: CASSVASSYNEQFF. In DNA form, the CDR3 reads TGTGCCAGCAGCGTAGCAAGCTCCTACAATGAGCAGTTCTTC. Complete variable domain (other parts from reference TRBV9 and TRBJ2-1): DSGVTQTPKHLITATGQRVTLRCSPRSGDLSVYWYQQSLDQGLQFLIQYYNGEERAKGNILERFSAQQFPDLHSELNLSSLELGDSALYFCASSVASSYNEQFFGPGTRLTVL.

This clone is medium-sized within its sample. CDR3 protein: CAIPLTGNYGYTF. For the CDR3, the DNA is TGCGCCATCCCATTAACAGGGAACTATGGCTACACCTTC. The rearrangement links TRBV10-1 to TRBJ1-2; perhaps TRBD1 as D (6 bases). Per germline, CDR1 WNHNN and CDR2 SYGVQD (reference sequence). V was cut by 10 bases and J by 2 bases, with 14 bases left in between. The CDR3 is 13 amino acids.

This rearrangement joins TRBV23-1 to TRBJ2-3, with D possibly TRBD1 on 5 matching bases. TRBV23-1 is identified as an open reading frame with a role that is uncertain. The CDR3 totals 15 residues. The V end lost 0 bases, the J end lost 4 bases, and 11 bases lay between the germline ends. The CDR3 spells CASSQSGPGSDTQYF. In DNA, the CDR3 is TGCGCCAGCAGTCAATCGGGGCCGGGCTCAGATACGCAGTATTTT.

The chain joins TRBV5-6 to TRBJ2-5; D gene unclear. CDR3 size: 13 residues. V lost 4 bases and J lost 4, with 11 bases in between. The germline gives CDR1 SGHDT, CDR2 YYEEEE. In DNA form, the CDR3 reads TGTGCCAGCAGCCTCCTTTGGCGAGAGACCCAGTACTTC. Amino acid sequence: CASSLLWRETQYF.

The chain combines TRBV4-1 with TRBJ1-4; D remains ambiguous. Trimming stripped 4 bases from V and 7 bases from J, with 13 bases between. CDR1 is MGHRA, CDR2 YSYEKL, per germline. The CDR3 is 14 amino acids. CDR3: CASSLSPGIEKLFF. In nucleotides, the CDR3 is TGCGCCAGCAGCCTTTCCCCTGGGATTGAAAAACTGTTTTTT.

The rearrangement uses TRBV5-6 and TRBJ1-1; D gene uncertain. The V gene lost 4 bases and the J gene lost 1 base, with 5 bases spanning the gap. The CDR3 spans 12 residues. Germline V gene lookup returns CDR1 SGHDT and CDR2 YYEEEE. As DNA, the CDR3 is TGTGCCAGCAGCCGTCCGAACACTGAAGCTTTCTTT. It encodes CASSRPNTEAFF.

The rearrangement links TRBV5-1 to TRBJ2-3, with TRBD2 matching over 8 bases. Germline-derived CDR1 and CDR2 are SGHRS and YFSETQ. This CDR3 contains 14 residues. V was clipped by 6 bases and J by 1 base; unmatched bases: 4. In nucleotides, the CDR3 is TGCGCCAGCAAAGCGGGAGCTGGCACAGATACGCAGTATTTT. The encoded protein is CASKAGAGTDTQYF.

The V gene is TRBV10-3, the J gene TRBJ2-2; D could derive from TRBD1 or TRBD2 (5 bases each). V was cut by 4 bases and J by 4 bases, with 10 bases left in between. The CDR3 totals 14 residues. The germline gives CDR1 ENHRY, CDR2 SYGVKD. The CDR3 DNA reads TGTGCCATCAGTGGGGCAGGGAGCACCGGGGAGCTGTTTTTT. Translating it yields CAISGAGSTGELFF.

Details on this clone: This sample includes further DNA sequences coding for the same CDR3. The V gene is TRBV6-5, the J gene TRBJ2-7, with D uncertain. The V gene lost 3 bases and the J gene lost 4 bases, with 4 bases spanning the gap. There are 11 residues in the CDR3. Germline V gene lookup returns CDR1 MNHEY and CDR2 SVGAGI. CDR3 region: CASSYLYEQYF. In DNA form, the CDR3 reads TGTGCCAGCAGTTATCTGTACGAGCAGTACTTC.

The gene calls are TRBV4-2 and TRBJ2-7; TRBD1 aligns across 8 bases. Germline V gene sequence: CDR1 LGHNA, CDR2 YNFKEQ. V shed 3 bases, J shed 5 bases, and the junction held 6 bases outside the gene matches. The CDR3 runs to 14 residues. In DNA form, the CDR3 reads TGTGCCAGCAGCCAGGACAGGGTGGTCAACGAGCAGTACTTC. Protein: CASSQDRVVNEQYF.

The rearrangement links TRBV2 to TRBJ2-4, with 8 bases matching TRBD1. The CDR3 has 18 residues. Germline V gene sequence: CDR1 SNHLY, CDR2 FYNNEI. With V trimmed by 6 bases and J by 1 base, 14 bases remained unmatched. The CDR3 DNA reads as TGTGCCAGCAGAACCGACAGGGGATCGAGTAAGGCCAAAAACATTCAGTACTTC. Translated: CASRTDRGSSKAKNIQYF.

The genes are TRBV10-3 and TRBJ1-2, with TRBD1 identical over 7 bases. The trim removed 0 bases at V and 4 bases at J, leaving 2 bases unmatched. Germline V gene lookup returns CDR1 ENHRY and CDR2 SYGVKD. The CDR3 runs 14 residues. CDR3 nucleotide sequence: TGTGCCATCAGTGAGTCAGGGGGCGGCTATGGCTACACCTTC. Translating gives CAISESGGGYGYTF.

In this sample, this clone is medium-sized. CDR3 loop: CASSQQGYEQYF. The CDR3 DNA sequence: TGTGCCAGCAGCCAACAGGGCTACGAGCAGTACTTC. The rearrangement links TRBV6-6 to TRBJ2-7; the D gene is possibly TRBD1 (6 bases). Looked up from germline, CDR1 is MNHNY and CDR2 is SVGAGI (reference sequence). V was cut by 6 bases and J by 3 bases, with 9 bases left in between. There are 12 residues in the CDR3.

V is TRBV15 and J is TRBJ2-3; 14 nucleotides agree with TRBD2. Germline V gene lookup returns CDR1 LNHNV and CDR2 YYDKDF (reference sequence). V trimming: 5 bases; J trimming: 6 bases; junction bases outside the gene matches: 4. There are 15 residues in the CDR3. CDR3 loop: CATSPRLAGGDTQYF. The CDR3, as DNA: TGTGCCACCAGCCCCCGACTAGCGGGAGGGGATACGCAGTATTTT.

This clone was seen only once. J is TRBJ2-7 and V is TRBV14; the match to TRBD1 covers 8 bases. The germline gives CDR1 SGHDN, CDR2 FVKESK. J was trimmed by 2 bases and V by 4 bases; bases with no gene match: 10. The length of the CDR3 is 16 residues. For the CDR3, the DNA is TGTGCCAGCAGCCCAAGACAGGGGCTAAAACCCTACGAGCAGTACTTC. Its translation: CASSPRQGLKPYEQYF. The full variable domain, rest sourced from reference TRBV14 and TRBJ2-7, is EAGVTQFPSHSVIEKGQTVTLRCDPISGHDNLYWYRRVMGKEIKFLLHFVKESKQDESGMPNNRFLAERTGGTYSTLKVQPAELEDSGVYFCASSPRQGLKPYEQYFGPGTRLTVT.